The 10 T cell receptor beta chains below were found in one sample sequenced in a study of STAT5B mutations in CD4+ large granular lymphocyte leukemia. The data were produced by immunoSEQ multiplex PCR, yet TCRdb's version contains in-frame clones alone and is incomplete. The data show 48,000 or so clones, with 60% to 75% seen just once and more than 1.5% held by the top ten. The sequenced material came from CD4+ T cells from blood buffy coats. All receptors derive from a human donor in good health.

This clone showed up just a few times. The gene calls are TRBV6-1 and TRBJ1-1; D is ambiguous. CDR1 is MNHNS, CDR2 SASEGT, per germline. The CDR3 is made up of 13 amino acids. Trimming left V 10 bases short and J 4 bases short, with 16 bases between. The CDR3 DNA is TGTGCCACCTTGTTACGGGGAGGCACTGAAGCTTTCTTT. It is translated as CATLLRGGTEAFF.

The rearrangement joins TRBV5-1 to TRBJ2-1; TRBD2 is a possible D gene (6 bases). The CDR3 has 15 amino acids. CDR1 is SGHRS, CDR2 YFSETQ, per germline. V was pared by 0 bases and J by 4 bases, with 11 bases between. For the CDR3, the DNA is TGCGCCAGCAGCTTGGCGGGAGCCGGATACAATGAGCAGTTCTTC. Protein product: CASSLAGAGYNEQFF.

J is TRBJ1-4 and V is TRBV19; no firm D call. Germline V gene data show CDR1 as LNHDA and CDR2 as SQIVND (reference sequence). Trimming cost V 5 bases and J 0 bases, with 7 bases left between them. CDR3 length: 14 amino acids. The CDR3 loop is CASSEVATNEKLFF. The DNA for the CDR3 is TGTGCCAGTAGTGAAGTTGCAACTAATGAAAAACTGTTTTTT.

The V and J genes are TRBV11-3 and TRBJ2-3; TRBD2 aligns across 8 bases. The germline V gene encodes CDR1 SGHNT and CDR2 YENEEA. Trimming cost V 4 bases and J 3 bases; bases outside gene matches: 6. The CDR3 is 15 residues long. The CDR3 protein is CASSSVGGATDTQYF. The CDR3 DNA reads TGTGCCAGCAGCTCTGTCGGGGGGGCGACAGATACGCAGTATTTT.

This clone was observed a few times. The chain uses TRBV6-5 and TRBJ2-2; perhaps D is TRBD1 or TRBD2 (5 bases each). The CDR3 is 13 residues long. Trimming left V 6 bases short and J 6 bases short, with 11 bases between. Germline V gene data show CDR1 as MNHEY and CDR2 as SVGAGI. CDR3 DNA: TGTGCCAGCAGGAGGGGAACTTCCGGGGAGCTGTTTTTT. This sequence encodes CASRRGTSGELFF.

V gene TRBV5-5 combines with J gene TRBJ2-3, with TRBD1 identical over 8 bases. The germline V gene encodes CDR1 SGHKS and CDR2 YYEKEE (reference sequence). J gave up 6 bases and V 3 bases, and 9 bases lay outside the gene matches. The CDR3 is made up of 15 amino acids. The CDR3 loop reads CASSSQWTGSDTQYF. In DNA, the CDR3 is TGTGCCAGCAGCTCGCAGTGGACAGGGTCCGATACGCAGTATTTT.

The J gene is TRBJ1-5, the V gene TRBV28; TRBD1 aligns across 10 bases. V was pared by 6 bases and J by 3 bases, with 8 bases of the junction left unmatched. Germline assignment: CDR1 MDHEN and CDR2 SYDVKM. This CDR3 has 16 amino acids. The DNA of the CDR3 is TGTGCCAGCAGGCACACCGGGACAGGGGTCAATCAGCCCCAGCATTTT. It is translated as CASRHTGTGVNQPQHF. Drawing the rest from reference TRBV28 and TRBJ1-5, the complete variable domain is DVKVTQSSRYLVKRTGEKVFLECVQDMDHENMFWYRQDPGLGLRLIYFSYDVKMKEKGDIPEGYSVSREKKERFSLILESASTNQTSMYLCASRHTGTGVNQPQHFGDGTRLSIL.

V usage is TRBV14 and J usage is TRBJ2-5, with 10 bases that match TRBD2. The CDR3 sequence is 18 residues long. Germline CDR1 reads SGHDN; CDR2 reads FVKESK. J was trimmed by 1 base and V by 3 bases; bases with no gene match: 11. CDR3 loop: CASSQLSGGGTFQETQYF. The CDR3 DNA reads TGTGCCAGCAGCCAGCTCAGCGGGGGGGGGACCTTCCAAGAGACCCAGTACTTC. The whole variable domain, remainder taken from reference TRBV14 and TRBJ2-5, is EAGVTQFPSHSVIEKGQTVTLRCDPISGHDNLYWYRRVMGKEIKFLLHFVKESKQDESGMPNNRFLAERTGGTYSTLKVQPAELEDSGVYFCASSQLSGGGTFQETQYFGPGTRLLVL.

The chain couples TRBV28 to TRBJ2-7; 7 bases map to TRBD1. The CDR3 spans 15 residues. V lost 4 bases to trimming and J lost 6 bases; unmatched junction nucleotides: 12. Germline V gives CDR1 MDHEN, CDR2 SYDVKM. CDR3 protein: CASSSPTGMTGEQYV. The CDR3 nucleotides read TGTGCCAGCAGTTCCCCGACAGGGATGACGGGCGAGCAGTACGTC.

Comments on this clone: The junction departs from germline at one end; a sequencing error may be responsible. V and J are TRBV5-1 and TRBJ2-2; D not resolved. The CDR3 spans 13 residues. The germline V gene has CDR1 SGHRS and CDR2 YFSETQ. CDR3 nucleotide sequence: TGCGCCATCAGCTCCACGAACACCGGGGAGCTGTTTTTT. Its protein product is CAISSTNTGELFF.